The clone carrying this TCR beta chain was counted many times. Coverage ceases 3 residues before the CDR3 finishes, and the germline J gene fills in the end. Caucasian heritage predominated among both patients and controls. This specimen comes from a study of T cell clonality in common variable immunodeficiency. Equal genomic DNA amounts from CVID and control samples were sequenced. Assay used: immunoSEQ multiplex PCR; TCRdb lists only in-frame clones, some missing. There are 50,000 to 60,000 clones in the sample, none observed a single time. CDR1 and CDR2 (germline): MNHEY, SVGEGT. With 8 bases clipped from V and 4 bases from J, the junction kept 7 bases outside the gene matches. The CDR3 extends over 16 amino acids.

The sequencing input was peripheral blood mononuclear cells. The gene calls are TRBV6-2 or TRBV6-3 and TRBJ2-2; 13 bases map to TRBD2. This sequence was found in a person between 18 and 70 years old in good health. Here the CDR3 reads CASGEGLAGFTGELFF. CDR3 bases read: TGTGCCAGCGGAGAGGGACTAGCGGGGTTCACCGGGGAG.